The present T cell receptor (beta chain) was sequenced within a study of blood T cell repertoires in COVID-19. The wider study: Italy, Spain and the United States were the sources of the convalescent and acute COVID-19 samples. T cells, B-cell-depleted T cells, or PBMCs supplied cDNA or gDNA.

In the original processing: Estimated nucleated cell counts came from reference gene primer amplification. The method was immunoSEQ multiplex PCR; TCRdb's version includes in-frame clones alone and lacks a portion of them. Clonal size and the V and J genes are those of that table, whereas D and trimming came from the DNA. The table includes 380,000 or so clones, 70% to 90% detected once. CDR1 is WSHSY, CDR2 SAAADI, per germline. The CDR3 runs 14 residues. Trimming cost V 2 bases and J 7 bases, with 11 bases left between them. Participants were aged about 18 to 90 years, lived in roughly 25 US areas, and enrolled virtually.

The sequence derives from a woman younger than 45 with acute COVID-19. Sequencing used PBMCs or T cells enriched from blood (not recorded which). This chain connects TRBV10-2 to TRBJ1-4; no clear D. In DNA, the CDR3 is TGCGCCAGCAGTGAGCCCATTACACCTGAAAAACTGTTTTTT. This gives the protein CASSEPITPEKLFF.